The 11 T cell receptor beta chains reported below all come from one sample, sequenced in a study of OX40 agonist ivuxolimab in advanced cancers. TCRdb's table, derived via immunoSEQ multiplex PCR, lists solely in-frame clones and lacks some. Of some 100,000 clones in the sample, around nine tenths are singletons; the top ten hold approximately 0.3%. Here the sequenced sample was CD4+ or CD8+ T cells sorted from blood, taken in a trial of the OX40 agonist ivuxolimab. The origin of the receptors is an adult with an advanced solid tumor such as melanoma, head and neck, liver or kidney cancer.

The rearrangement joins TRBV9 to TRBJ1-4; the D gene is possibly TRBD1 (5 bases). The V and J ends lost 0 bases and 0 bases respectively, with 9 bases between them. The CDR3 consists of 16 residues. CDR1 is SGDLS, CDR2 YYNGEE, per germline. CDR3 residues: CASSVGEGTTNEKLFF. The CDR3 DNA is TGTGCCAGCAGCGTAGGGGAGGGGACAACTAATGAAAAACTGTTTTTT.

This sequence joins TRBV25-1 and TRBJ2-2, with 11 bases identical to TRBD1. The CDR3 sequence is 15 residues long. Germline V CDR1 and CDR2: MGHDK, SYGVNS. The V and J ends lost 6 bases and 6 bases, in that order; junction bases with no gene match: 6. The CDR3 bases are TGTGCCAGCAGGGAGGACAGGGGGCGTCCCGGGGAGCTGTTTTTT. This translates into CASREDRGRPGELFF.

The V and J genes are TRBV14 and TRBJ2-7; unclear D gene. CDR1 and CDR2 from the germline V gene are SGHDN and FVKESK. The CDR3 is 14 residues long. V shed 1 base and J shed 0 bases, with 7 bases lying between them. The CDR3: CASSQVWSSYEQYF. CDR3 DNA sequence: TGTGCCAGCAGCCAAGTATGGAGCTCCTACGAGCAGTACTTC. Supplemented by reference TRBV14 and TRBJ2-7, the full variable domain reads EAGVTQFPSHSVIEKGQTVTLRCDPISGHDNLYWYRRVMGKEIKFLLHFVKESKQDESGMPNNRFLAERTGGTYSTLKVQPAELEDSGVYFCASSQVWSSYEQYFGPGTRLTVT.

The chain links TRBV4-3 to TRBJ2-1; D may be TRBD2 (7 bases). Germline CDR1 is LGHNA and CDR2 is YSLEER. The V and J ends lost 5 bases and 9 bases respectively, with 17 bases between them. This CDR3 comprises 14 residues. In nucleotides, the CDR3 is TGCGCCAGCAGCTTGGGAGGGGGAGTAAGTGAGCAGTTCTTC. Encoded protein: CASSLGGGVSEQFF.

The table lists this clone with a few counts. J is TRBJ2-7 and V is TRBV7-8, with D possibly being TRBD1 or TRBD2 (5 bases each). This CDR3 comprises 14 residues. Germline V gene sequence: CDR1 SGHVS, CDR2 FQNEAQ. Trimming shortened V by 6 bases and J by 3 bases, and 15 bases separated the two germline ends. The DNA for the CDR3 is TGTGCCAGCAGGTATCCGGGACCTGGCTACGAGCAGTACTTC. Translation: CASRYPGPGYEQYF.

V and J are TRBV25-1 and TRBJ2-1; D not resolved. With 3 bases removed from V and 12 bases from J, the gap between germline ends came to 9 bases. CDR1 and CDR2 from the germline V gene are MGHDK and SYGVNS. The CDR3 loop spans 11 amino acids. CDR3 sequence (DNA): TGTGCCAGCAGTGAGGGCTTTAGGCAGTTCTTC. The encoded protein is CASSEGFRQFF.

The chain joins TRBV15 to TRBJ1-1, with TRBD1 matching 10 bases. Germline loops: CDR1 LNHNV, CDR2 YYDKDF (reference sequence). CDR3 length: 14 amino acids. V was clipped by 4 bases and J by 3 bases; unmatched bases: 2. The CDR3 spells CATSKDRGHTEAFF. Written as DNA, the CDR3 is TGTGCCACCAGCAAAGACAGGGGGCACACTGAAGCTTTCTTT.

This clone showed up just a few times. The rearrangement links TRBV7-9 to TRBJ1-5; 7 bases map to TRBD1. The CDR3 runs 13 residues. V trimming: 1 base; J trimming: 6 bases; junction bases outside the gene matches: 0. Looked up from germline, CDR1 is SEHNR and CDR2 is FQNEAQ (reference sequence). The CDR3 nucleotides read TGTGCCAGCAGCTTAGACAGGGGTCAGCCCCAGCATTTT. Translating it yields CASSLDRGQPQHF.

This chain joins TRBV19 and TRBJ2-2, with 7 bases aligning to TRBD1. The CDR3 contains 15 residues. The germline CDR1 and CDR2 sequences are LNHDA and SQIVND (reference sequence). V was clipped by 4 bases and J by 8 bases; unmatched bases: 10. DNA for the CDR3: TGTGCCAGTAGTAGAGAAACAGGGGCTTCGGGGGAGCTGTTTTTT. Residues: CASSRETGASGELFF.

This clone was seen only once. This chain connects TRBV27 to TRBJ2-1; 10 nucleotides agree with TRBD2. CDR1 is MNHEY, CDR2 SMNVEV, per germline (reference sequence). The CDR3 spans 17 residues. The junction had 7 bases not matched to a gene; V was cut back by 1 base and J by 4 bases. CDR3 amino acids: CASSLLASGRGYNEQFF. For the CDR3, the DNA is TGTGCCAGCAGTTTATTGGCTAGCGGGAGAGGGTACAATGAGCAGTTCTTC.

The chain couples TRBV7-8 to TRBJ2-1, with a weak D call TRBD1 (6 bases). From germline, CDR1 is SGHVS and CDR2 FQNEAQ. V was pared by 1 base and J by 15 bases, with 13 bases between. CDR3 length: 12 residues. CDR3: CASSLDRDIPFF. As DNA, the CDR3 is TGTGCCAGCAGCTTAGACCGGGACATTCCGTTCTTC.